Described below is a single T cell receptor (beta chain) sequence and its context. The CDR3 spans 14 residues. Germline CDR1 MGHDK, CDR2 SYGVNS. Germline trimming cut 3 bases from V and 14 bases from J; bases unmatched to any gene: 14. The entry originates in a study of blood T cell repertoires in COVID-19. Per the authors' pipeline: Reference gene primer amplification in the assay estimated nucleated cell counts. Using immunoSEQ multiplex PCR, the repertoire was profiled, and TCRdb retains in-frame clones only, with some absent. V, J and clone size were drawn from that table, and D and trimming were deduced from the DNA. Of about 400,000 clones in the sample, under 90% are singletons; the top ten hold about 1.7%.

This TCR was recovered from a woman in her 30s who had recovered from COVID-19. The sequencing input was PBMCs or T cells enriched from blood (not recorded which). The chain couples TRBV25-1 to TRBJ2-3; 7 bases map to TRBD1. CDR3 coding DNA: TGTGCCAGCAGTGACGTTGGGCGACAGGGAATGGTGTATTTT. This codes for CASSDVGRQGMVYF.